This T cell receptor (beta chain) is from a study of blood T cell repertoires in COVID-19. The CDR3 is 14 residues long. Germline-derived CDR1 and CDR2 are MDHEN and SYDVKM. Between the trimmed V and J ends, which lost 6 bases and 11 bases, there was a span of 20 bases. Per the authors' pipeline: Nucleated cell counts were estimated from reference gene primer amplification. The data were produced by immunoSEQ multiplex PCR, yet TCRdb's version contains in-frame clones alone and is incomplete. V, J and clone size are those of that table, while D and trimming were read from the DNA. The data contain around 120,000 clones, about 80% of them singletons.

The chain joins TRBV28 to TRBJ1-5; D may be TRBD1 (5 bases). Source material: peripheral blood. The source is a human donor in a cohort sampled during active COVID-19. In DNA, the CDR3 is TGTGCCAGCAGCCCGGGGGGGGGACCGCCGGCCCAGCATTTT. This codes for CASSPGGGPPAQHF.